Sequencing of this TCR beta chain was carried out in a study of blood T cell repertoires in COVID-19 (dated by TCRdb to 2020 to 2022). Some background on the complete study: Samples covering the acute and convalescent phases of COVID-19 were provided by collaborators in the United States, Italy and Spain. The repertoires were made available in a free public database intended to serve as a resource for research on the immune response to SARS-CoV-2. HLA class I and class II types, where available, came from metadata supplied by the sample provider rather than from assay-based typing. Samples were obtained from the ongoing ImmuneRACE study (first 160 participants) and from 1,254 subjects provided by 6 global collaborators. The prospective study material was composed of cDNA or gDNA derived from T cells, B-cell-depleted T cells, or PBMCs. Subjects who had been exposed to COVID-19, were actively infected with it, or had recovered from it provided the deeply sampled blood TCRbeta repertoires that made up the dataset. Nearly every sample came with metadata listing a de-identified subject ID, COVID-19 status, age in years and sex. Beyond this particular receptor, the publication reports: Clinical and demographic metadata were provided uncurated, with the amount varying by source and participant.

Reading from cysteine to phenylalanine, the CDR3 counts 16 amino acids. Only the CDR3 portion is preserved as DNA: 48 bases, with reading frame beginning at the first base. Reading the germline V gene gives CDR1 LGHNA and CDR2 YNFKEQ. Compared with germline, V lacks 4 bases and J lacks 0 bases; bases without a gene match: 6. As to this clone: Its antigen is currently not known. Per-nucleotide qualities are absent, and no much larger clonotype sits a single base away.

TCRbeta CDR3 regions were amplified from genomic DNA by means of the immunoSEQ Assay, a bias-controlled multiplex PCR. The authors processed their data as follows. Within the assay, amplification of reference gene primers was used to estimate how many nucleated cells each sample contained. To quantify the absolute abundance of each unique TCRbeta CDR3 rearrangement, sequence reads were collapsed and filtered. Productive Simpson clonality was computed per sample as the square root of Simpson's diversity index over productive rearrangements. Sourced from immuneACCESS, this table was stored by TCRdb with only in-frame sequences that have V and J called. A share of the clones is absent; for the studies checked, an unresolved V gene accounts for under half, and the remainder has no known explanation. That table gives V, J and clone size, and the DNA gave D and trimming. In all, the sample holds roughly 160,000 clones, and roughly 87% of those were seen once. The ten top clones hold more than 6.5% of the sample.

In the prospective study, participants were about 18 to 95 years old, resided in fewer than 25 geographic areas of the United States, and were enrolled through a virtual design. To assign participants to cohorts, the prospective study relied on clinical history that participants themselves reported in a screening survey and a study questionnaire. Recovered participants in ImmuneRACE Cohort 3 were defined as having two consecutive negative NP/OP PCR tests, clearance from a healthcare professional, or resolution of symptoms. Mobile phlebotomists in the prospective study collected whole blood, serum and a nasopharyngeal or oropharyngeal swab from every participant. Participants in the prospective study had the option to provide additional blood draws and questionnaires over a 2-month period. Before DNA extraction, blood samples from the prospective study were shipped at room temperature or frozen.

The receptor chain draws on TRBV4-2 and TRBJ1-2, with TRBD1 identical over 9 junction bases. This sequence originates from a woman aged 45-65 years who had recovered from COVID-19. The material sequenced was PBMCs or T cells enriched from blood (not recorded which). The nucleotide sequence is given as TGTGCCAGCAGCCCTGGACAGGGGCTTACTAACTATGGCTACACCTTC. Translated, this is CASSPGQGLTNYGYTF.